The rows below give T cell receptor beta chains drawn from one sample of a study of pediatric ulcerative colitis. The table came from immunoSEQ multiplex PCR; TCRdb's copy has only in-frame clones and leaves some out. There are around 13,000 clones in the sample; 60% to 80% occur only once, and 4.5% lies in the top ten. The sequenced material came from gut tissue. These receptors all stem from a boy aged 5-17 years who was a control in a study of pediatric ulcerative colitis. CDR3s include the opening cysteine and the closing phenylalanine or tryptophan. Fields, in order: D gene, V gene, clone size, J gene, CDR3 DNA, CDR3 protein. The D gene is left open where the match is weak. Clone size appears in some rows only: once, few, many, or a class for an expanded clone.

D gene: .; V gene: TRBV18; clone size: .; J gene: TRBJ1-5; CDR3 DNA: TGTGCCAGCTCACCGGACTTTAGCAATCAGCCCCAGCATTTT; CDR3 protein: CASSPDFSNQPQHF
D gene: .; V gene: TRBV5-1; clone size: few; J gene: TRBJ2-7; CDR3 DNA: TGCGCCAGCAGCGAGGACGGGTACGAGCAGTACTTC; CDR3 protein: CASSEDGYEQYF
D gene: TRBD1; V gene: TRBV4-2; clone size: few; J gene: TRBJ1-2; CDR3 DNA: TGTGCCAGCAGCCATGGGACAGGGGAAGATGGCTACACCTTC; CDR3 protein: CASSHGTGEDGYTF
D gene: TRBD1; V gene: TRBV11-1; clone size: .; J gene: TRBJ1-2; CDR3 DNA: TGTGCCAGCAGCTCGGGACAGGGATTGAACTATGGCTACACCTTC; CDR3 protein: CASSSGQGLNYGYTF
D gene: .; V gene: TRBV5-6; clone size: .; J gene: TRBJ2-5; CDR3 DNA: TGTGCCAGCACCCATCCCAGGGAACGGAGAGAGACCCAGTACTTC; CDR3 protein: CASTHPRERRETQYF
D gene: TRBD1; V gene: TRBV18; clone size: .; J gene: TRBJ2-3; CDR3 DNA: TGTGCCAGCTCACCACAGGGGGCGCGGGCGGATACGCAGTATTTT; CDR3 protein: CASSPQGARADTQYF
D gene: .; V gene: TRBV11-2; clone size: .; J gene: TRBJ2-1; CDR3 DNA: TGTGCCAGCAGCATGCATGTACAGGCCTACAATGAGCAGTTCTTC; CDR3 protein: CASSMHVQAYNEQFF
D gene: .; V gene: TRBV10-3; clone size: .; J gene: TRBJ2-5; CDR3 DNA: TGTGCCATCAATAGGGCAGGGCTACAAGAGACCCAGTACTTC; CDR3 protein: CAINRAGLQETQYF
D gene: .; V gene: TRBV10-3; clone size: .; J gene: TRBJ2-7; CDR3 DNA: TGTGCCACTGGGACGGCCGGACCCTACGAGCAGTACTTC; CDR3 protein: CATGTAGPYEQYF
D gene: .; V gene: TRBV15; clone size: .; J gene: TRBJ2-5; CDR3 DNA: TGTGCCACCAGCAGAGGGGGGCACCAAGAGACCCAGTACTTC; CDR3 protein: CATSRGGHQETQYF
D gene: .; V gene: TRBV7-9; clone size: .; J gene: TRBJ1-4; CDR3 DNA: TGTGCCAGCAGCTTGTCACGGGCTGAAAAACTGTTTTTT; CDR3 protein: CASSLSRAEKLFF
D gene: .; V gene: TRBV5-1; clone size: .; J gene: TRBJ2-3; CDR3 DNA: TGCGCCAGCAGCTTAGACGGTGTAGTTGGAGATACGCAGTATTTT; CDR3 protein: CASSLDGVVGDTQYF
D gene: TRBD1; V gene: TRBV5-1; clone size: medium-sized; J gene: TRBJ1-4; CDR3 DNA: TGCGCCAGCAGCTTGGGGGGTCGACAGGGTAGCGGTGAAAAACTGTTTTTT; CDR3 protein: CASSLGGRQGSGEKLFF
D gene: .; V gene: TRBV20-1; clone size: .; J gene: TRBJ2-1; CDR3 DNA: TGCAGTGCTAGAGTTTTTGAGCAGTTCTTC; CDR3 protein: CSARVFEQFF
D gene: TRBD1; V gene: TRBV19; clone size: .; J gene: TRBJ2-5; CDR3 DNA: TGTGCCAGTAGTATTGACAGGGAAAGAGAGACCCAGTACTTC; CDR3 protein: CASSIDRERETQYF
D gene: TRBD1; V gene: TRBV30; clone size: .; J gene: TRBJ2-3; CDR3 DNA: TGTGCCGCCGGGACAGGGCCCACTGATACGCAGTATTTT; CDR3 protein: CAAGTGPTDTQYF
D gene: .; V gene: TRBV7-3; clone size: .; J gene: TRBJ2-3; CDR3 DNA: TGTGCCAGCAGCGCGGGTTCCACAGATACGCAGTATTTT; CDR3 protein: CASSAGSTDTQYF
D gene: TRBD1; V gene: TRBV25-1; clone size: few; J gene: TRBJ1-2; CDR3 DNA: TGTGCCAGCAGTGAAGGCCACAGGGGGAACTATGGCTACACCTTC; CDR3 protein: CASSEGHRGNYGYTF
D gene: TRBD1; V gene: TRBV30; clone size: .; J gene: TRBJ2-7; CDR3 DNA: TGTGCCTGGAGTCAGCCTACAGGGGGTTTCCCCTACGAGCAGTACTTC; CDR3 protein: CAWSQPTGGFPYEQYF